This entry lists 10 T cell receptor beta chains sequenced from one sample in a study of shared clonotypes between healthy human individuals. TCRdb's table, derived via immunoSEQ multiplex PCR, lists solely in-frame clones and lacks some. Counted here are some 2.3 million clones, just over 90% occurring once; the ten biggest clones make up under 0.45%. Sequencing used naive CD4+ T cells from PBMCs. The subset denotes: CD45RA+ positively selected. The receptors here all came from a man younger than 35 in good health. Some clones in this sample may be carry-over from other donors' samples.

Regarding this clone: The same CDR3 can be traced to other DNA sequences in this sample. The chain couples TRBV5-1 to TRBJ1-3; D ambiguous. The CDR3 totals 14 residues. With 0 bases removed from V and 0 bases from J, the gap between germline ends came to 4 bases. The germline gives CDR1 SGHRS, CDR2 YFSETQ. The CDR3 sequence: CASSLGVSGNTIYF. In DNA form, the CDR3 reads TGCGCCAGCAGCTTGGGGGTCTCTGGAAACACCATATATTTT.

V is TRBV9 and J is TRBJ2-1; TRBD2 aligns across 10 bases. Germline lookup yields CDR1 SGDLS and CDR2 YYNGEE. Germline trimming cut 3 bases from V and 5 bases from J; bases unmatched to any gene: 11. The length of the CDR3 is 17 residues. CDR3 nucleotides: TGTGCCAGCAGCGCCGTGAGGTATGGGACTAGCGACAATGAGCAGTTCTTC. Protein: CASSAVRYGTSDNEQFF.

As regards this clone: This sample includes further DNA sequences coding for the same CDR3. The V call is TRBV7-9, the J call TRBJ1-1; D is unresolved. The germline V gene has CDR1 SEHNR and CDR2 FQNEAQ (reference sequence). Trimming took 1 base from V and 3 from J, leaving 3 bases between them. The CDR3 length is 12 residues. This chain's CDR3 is CASSLEYTEAFF. CDR3 DNA sequence: TGTGCCAGCAGCTTAGAATACACTGAAGCTTTCTTT.

The CDR3 protein is CASSSARGWGTDTQYF. CDR3 nucleotides: TGTGCCAGCAGCTCAGCGAGGGGGTGGGGCACAGATACGCAGTATTTT. The V and J genes are TRBV5-4 and TRBJ2-3, with D possibly matching TRBD1 (6 bases). Germline values: CDR1 SGHNT, CDR2 YYREEE (reference sequence). With 3 bases removed from V and 1 base from J, the gap between germline ends came to 15 bases. The CDR3 covers 16 residues.

This sequence joins TRBV5-1 and TRBJ2-2, with D perhaps TRBD2 (6 bases). CDR1 is SGHRS, CDR2 YFSETQ, per germline. Trimming took 0 bases from V and 5 from J, leaving 8 bases between them. This CDR3 spans 14 amino acids. In DNA form, the CDR3 reads TGCGCCAGCAGCTTGGTAGCGGCTACCGGGGAGCTGTTTTTT. It yields the protein CASSLVAATGELFF.

This clone was counted between two and nine times. The same CDR3 can be traced to other DNA sequences in this sample. V is TRBV4-1 and J is TRBJ2-4; the D is unclear. Germline-derived CDR1 and CDR2 are MGHRA and YSYEKL. V shed 2 bases and J shed 0 bases, with 5 bases lying between them. There are 14 residues in the CDR3. The CDR3 loop is CASSQPLAKNIQYF. DNA for the CDR3: TGCGCCAGCAGCCAACCCCTAGCCAAAAACATTCAGTACTTC.

The chain has TRBV5-5 and TRBJ1-5; D not certain. V was clipped by 4 bases and J by 2 bases, with 10 bases between them. The CDR3 is 14 amino acids. CDR1 and CDR2 (germline): SGHKS, YYEKEE (reference sequence). The CDR3 protein is CASSPAQGNQPQHF. The CDR3 DNA sequence: TGTGCCAGCAGCCCGGCTCAGGGCAATCAGCCCCAGCATTTT.

V is TRBV19 and J is TRBJ2-6; TRBD1 agrees at 7 bases. Trimming at V came to 5 bases and at J to 3 bases, leaving 13 bases not matched to a gene. Germline V gives CDR1 LNHDA, CDR2 SQIVND (reference sequence). This CDR3 is 18 amino acids long. The CDR3 loop is CASSVLTGRGFGANVLTF. The CDR3 DNA follows: TGTGCCAGTAGTGTTCTGACAGGGAGAGGTTTTGGGGCCAACGTCCTGACTTTC.

This chain joins TRBV5-1 and TRBJ1-2, with TRBD1 matching over 8 bases. The V gene's germline CDR1 is SGHRS and CDR2 YFSETQ. The CDR3 is 15 amino acids. Trimming cost V 4 bases and J 0 bases; bases outside gene matches: 5. DNA of the CDR3: TGCGCCAGCAGCCGGAGGACAGGGACTAACTATGGCTACACCTTC. This sequence encodes CASSRRTGTNYGYTF.

About this clone: Within the sample, other DNA sequences also encode this same CDR3. The chain uses TRBV5-1 and TRBJ1-4; D call uncertain. The CDR3 runs to 15 residues. Germline values: CDR1 SGHRS, CDR2 YFSETQ. Trimming cost V 2 bases and J 0 bases, with 8 bases left between them. CDR3 region: CASSLNSATNEKLFF. For the CDR3, the DNA is TGCGCCAGCAGCTTAAACAGCGCAACTAATGAAAAACTGTTTTTT.